This TCR beta chain derives from a study of cytomegalovirus exposure and HLA in healthy donors. Notes on the study in general: Common viral pathogens seemed, in a later analysis, to connect with several of the most significant clusters. Investigators reported under 200 TCR beta chains as tied to cytomegalovirus.

A remark on this clone: The antigen is unknown.

The CDR3 covers 13 residues. Germline V gene data show CDR1 as SGHVS and CDR2 as FNYEAQ. V lost 7 bases to trimming and J lost 3 bases, with 12 bases between them. The PCR ran on 60 Vbeta and 13 Jbeta primers. Using immunoSEQ multiplex PCR, the repertoire was profiled, and TCRdb retains in-frame clones only, with some absent. The sample data list 75,000 to 85,000 clones. Sequencing input: PBMCs. This chain connects TRBV7-6 to TRBJ1-1; possibly TRBD1 for D (5 bases). This TCR was recovered from a man between 18 and 29 years old in good health and CMV-seropositive. Here the CDR3 reads CASTRGWDTEAFF. The CDR3 nucleotides read TGTGCCAGCACTCGGGGGTGGGACACTGAAGCTTTCTTT.